This TCR beta chain appears in the sequencing data of a study of T cells in Graves' hyperthyroidism and ophthalmopathy. Trimming removed 5 bases at V and 2 bases at J, with 19 bases between. CDR3 length equals 18 residues. Germline V gene sequence: CDR1 SEHNR, CDR2 FQNEAQ (reference sequence). This clonotype was observed a few times. From RNA transcripts, TCR beta CDR3 regions were amplified. The primer set for the first-round RT-PCR of the TCR CDR3 was HTBI. TCRdb reprocessed the multiplex PCR reads via MiXCR and lists one record per CDR3 protein. The top ten hold about 20% of the sample, which has approximately 610,000 distinct CDR3 sequences, approximately 15% seen once.

The sample comprised blood. The chain combines TRBV7-9 with TRBJ2-6, with TRBD1 as a possible D gene (6 bases). This clonotype was obtained from a woman between 18 and 30 years old with Graves' hyperthyroidism. The chain's CDR3 is CASSPRGGEGAGANVLTF. The CDR3 region has the DNA TGTGCCAGCAGCCCCAGAGGGGGAGAAGGAGCTGGGGCCAACGTCCTGACTTTC.